This T cell receptor beta chain was sequenced for a study of technical replicates of blood from several donors. From germline, CDR1 is MNHEY and CDR2 SVGAGI. V was shortened by 6 bases and J by 7 bases, with 15 bases between the two germline ends. The CDR3 has 14 amino acids. Assay: immunoSEQ multiplex PCR; the TCRdb copy retains only in-frame clones and omits some. Of tens of thousands of clones in the sample, 90% to 95% were seen once. Material: T cells isolated from PBMCs. This chain connects TRBV6-5 to TRBJ1-4; D gene unclear. The clonotype originates from a human donor in good health. Here the CDR3 reads CASSPLLRSEKLFF. The CDR3 coding sequence is TGTGCCAGCAGCCCCCTATTGCGTAGTGAAAAACTGTTTTTT.